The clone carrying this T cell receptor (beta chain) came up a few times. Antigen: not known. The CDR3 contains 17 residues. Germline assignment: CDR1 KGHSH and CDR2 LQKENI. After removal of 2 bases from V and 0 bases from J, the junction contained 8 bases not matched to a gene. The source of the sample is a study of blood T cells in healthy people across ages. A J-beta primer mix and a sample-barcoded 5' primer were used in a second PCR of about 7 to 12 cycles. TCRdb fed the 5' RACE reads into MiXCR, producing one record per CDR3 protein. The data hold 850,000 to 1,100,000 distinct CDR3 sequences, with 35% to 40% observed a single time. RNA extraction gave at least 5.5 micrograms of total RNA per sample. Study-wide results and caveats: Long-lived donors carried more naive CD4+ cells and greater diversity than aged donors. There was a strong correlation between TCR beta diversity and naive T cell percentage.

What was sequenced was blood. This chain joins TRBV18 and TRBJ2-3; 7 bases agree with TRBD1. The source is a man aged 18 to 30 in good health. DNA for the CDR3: TGTGCCAGCTCACCAAGGTCCGGACAGGCTAGCACAGATACGCAGTATTTT. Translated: CASSPRSGQASTDTQYF.